This T cell receptor (beta chain) was sequenced for a study of T-cell memory formation after mild COVID-19. The germline CDR1 and CDR2 sequences are MGHDK and SYGVNS. The ends were cut back, 2 bases at V and 6 bases at J, with 17 bases in the middle. The CDR3 sequence is 16 residues long. TCRdb used MiXCR to reprocess the 5' RACE reads, holding one entry per CDR3 protein. The data hold 580,000 or so distinct CDR3 sequences, with roughly a sixth observed a single time. The TCR originated in an adult woman who had mild COVID-19 (a few samples of this study predate the infection). Cell type and time point are not known. The chain is built from TRBV25-1 and TRBJ2-1; possibly TRBD2 for D (5 bases). Material for sequencing was PBMCs or a T cell subset sorted from them (not recorded which). CDR3 region: CASSETGRGSSNEQFF. The CDR3 nucleotides are TGTGCCAGCAGTGAAACTGGACGGGGATCTAGCAATGAGCAGTTCTTC. Full variable domain (rest looked up from reference TRBV25-1 and TRBJ2-1): EADIYQTPRYLVIGTGKKITLECSQTMGHDKMYWYQQDPGMELHLIHYSYGVNSTEKGDLSSESTVSRIRTEHFPLTLESARPSHTSQYLCASSETGRGSSNEQFFGPGTRLTVL.